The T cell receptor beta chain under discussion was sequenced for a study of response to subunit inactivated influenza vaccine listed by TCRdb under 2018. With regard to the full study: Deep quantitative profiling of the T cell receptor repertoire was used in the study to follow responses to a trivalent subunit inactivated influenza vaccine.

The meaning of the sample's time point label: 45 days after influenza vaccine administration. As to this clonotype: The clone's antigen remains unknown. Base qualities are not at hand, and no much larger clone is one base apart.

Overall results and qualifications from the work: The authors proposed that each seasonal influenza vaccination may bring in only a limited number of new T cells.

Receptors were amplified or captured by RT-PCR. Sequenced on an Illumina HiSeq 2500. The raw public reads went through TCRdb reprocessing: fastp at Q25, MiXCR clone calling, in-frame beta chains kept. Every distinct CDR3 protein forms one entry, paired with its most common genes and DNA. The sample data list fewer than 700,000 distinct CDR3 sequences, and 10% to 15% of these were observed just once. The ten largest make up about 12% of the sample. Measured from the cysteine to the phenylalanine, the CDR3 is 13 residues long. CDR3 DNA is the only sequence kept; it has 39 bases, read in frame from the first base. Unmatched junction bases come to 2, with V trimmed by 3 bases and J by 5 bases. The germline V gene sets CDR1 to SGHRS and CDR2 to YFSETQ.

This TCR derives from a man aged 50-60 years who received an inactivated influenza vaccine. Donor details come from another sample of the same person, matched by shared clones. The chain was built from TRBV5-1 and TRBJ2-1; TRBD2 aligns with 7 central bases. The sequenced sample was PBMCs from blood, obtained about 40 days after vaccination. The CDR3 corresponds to CASSSLADNEQFF. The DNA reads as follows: TGCGCCAGCAGCTCTCTAGCGGACAATGAGCAGTTCTTC. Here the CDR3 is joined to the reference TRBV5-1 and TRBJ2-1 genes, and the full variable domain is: KAGVTQTPRYLIKTRGQQVTLSCSPISGHRSVSWYQQTPGQGLQFLFEYFSETQRNKGNFPGRFSGRQFSNSRSEMNVSTLELGDSALYLCASSSLADNEQFFGPGTRLTVL.